Below, 22 T cell receptor beta chains from the same sample are listed, as sequenced in a study of T cells in localized non-small cell lung cancer. Profiling relied on immunoSEQ multiplex PCR, and the TCRdb table lists in-frame clones only, not all of them. The data hold about 23,000 clones, with about 91% observed a single time. This specimen was peripheral blood mononuclear cells, taken before any cancer treatment. Receptors originate from a woman between 40 and 69 years old with stage III lung adenocarcinoma.

The rearrangement uses TRBV2 and TRBJ1-3, with D maybe TRBD1 (5 bases). V was pared by 8 bases and J by 5 bases, with 19 bases between. Per the germline V gene, CDR1 is SNHLY and CDR2 is FYNNEI. The CDR3 consists of 15 residues. CDR3 protein: CASETQGSGRNTIYF. The DNA for the CDR3 is TGTGCCAGCGAGACCCAGGGTTCTGGGAGAAACACCATATATTTT.

The sample holds one count of this clone. V usage is TRBV19 and J usage is TRBJ2-1, with TRBD2 identical over 10 bases. The junction had 16 bases not matched to a gene; V was cut back by 5 bases and J by 0 bases. CDR3 length: 20 amino acids. Germline CDR1 and CDR2: LNHDA and SQIVND (reference sequence). The chain's CDR3 is CASSSPGGSGGTSSYNEQFF. CDR3 sequence (DNA): TGTGCCAGTAGTTCCCCGGGGGGTAGCGGGGGGACGAGCTCCTACAATGAGCAGTTCTTC.

The rearrangement links TRBV10-1 to TRBJ2-1; TRBD2 matches at 9 bases. CDR1 is WNHNN, CDR2 SYGVQD, per germline (reference sequence). The CDR3 spans 11 residues. Trimming took 3 bases from V and 14 from J; bases not matched to a gene: 2. The CDR3 DNA sequence: TGCGCCAGCAGTGAACCTAGCGGGAAGTTCTTC. The encoded protein is CASSEPSGKFF.

The chain uses TRBV11-2 and TRBJ2-7, with 9 positions matching TRBD2. The germline gives CDR1 SGHAT, CDR2 FQNNGV. The CDR3 has 18 residues. V was pared by 4 bases and J by 4 bases, with 17 bases of the junction left unmatched. CDR3 bases: TGTGCCAGCAGCTCCTCTGGCGGGAGGGCTTTAGTGTGGTACGAGCAGTACTTC. It yields the protein CASSSSGGRALVWYEQYF.

The gene calls are TRBV5-5 and TRBJ2-1; D uncertain. The germline V and J ends were trimmed by 0 bases and 5 bases, with 6 bases remaining between them. The CDR3 covers 13 residues. Looked up from germline, CDR1 is SGHKS and CDR2 is YYEKEE (reference sequence). The CDR3, as DNA: TGTGCCAGCAGCTTGGGCCAGGACAATGAGCAGTTCTTC. Translated, it gives CASSLGQDNEQFF.

This clone was counted a few times. The chain recombines TRBV29-1 with TRBJ2-7; maybe TRBD2 (5 bases). The CDR3 has 13 residues. The germline V gene has CDR1 SQVTM and CDR2 ANQGSEA. Trimming took off 4 bases at V and 0 bases at J, with 10 bases between the two ends. The CDR3, as DNA: TGCAGCGTTGCCTCTAGCAGCTCCTACGAGCAGTACTTC. Protein: CSVASSSSYEQYF.

By sample share, this clone is medium-sized. This same CDR3 is encoded by further DNA sequences in the sample. This chain uses TRBV5-4 with TRBJ2-7, with 8 positions matching TRBD1. Germline CDR1 is SGHNT and CDR2 is YYREEE (reference sequence). The trim removed 5 bases at V and 1 base at J, leaving 5 bases unmatched. This CDR3 is 14 amino acids long. The CDR3 is CASSPGTGSYEQYF. CDR3 nucleotides: TGTGCCAGCAGTCCCGGGACAGGTTCCTACGAGCAGTACTTC.

This chain uses TRBV2 with TRBJ2-7; 8 nucleotides align to TRBD2. CDR3 size: 14 residues. Germline CDR1 and CDR2: SNHLY and FYNNEI. V trimming: 6 bases; J trimming: 6 bases; junction bases outside the gene matches: 10. The CDR3 region is CASRGLGRSPEQYF. CDR3 sequence (DNA): TGTGCCAGCAGGGGACTAGGTCGGTCCCCCGAGCAGTACTTC.

This clone was seen a handful of times. The chain employs TRBV7-2 and TRBJ1-6, with unresolved D. The CDR3 loop spans 13 amino acids. V was clipped by 5 bases and J by 6 bases, with 8 bases between them. The germline gives CDR1 SGHTA, CDR2 FQGNSA. CDR3: CASSQDPNSPLHF. The CDR3 DNA is TGTGCCAGCAGCCAAGACCCTAATTCACCCCTCCACTTT.

V is TRBV6-6 and J is TRBJ1-3, with D hard to call. The ends were cut back, 8 bases at V and 7 bases at J, with 15 bases in the middle. The germline gives CDR1 MNHNY, CDR2 SVGAGI (reference sequence). CDR3 length equals 13 residues. CDR3 residues: CASLTGGGNTIYF. CDR3 DNA: TGTGCCAGCCTAACGGGTGGAGGGAACACCATATATTTT.

The rearrangement joins TRBV7-2 to TRBJ1-1; D is perhaps TRBD1 (5 bases). The V end was cut by 5 bases, the J end by 8 bases, with 9 bases between. The CDR3 is made up of 11 amino acids. The germline CDR1 and CDR2 sequences are SGHTA and FQGNSA. CDR3: CASSTPGEAFF. CDR3 sequence (DNA): TGTGCCAGCAGCACTCCAGGGGAAGCTTTCTTT.

This sequence joins TRBV6-5 and TRBJ2-5, with D possibly TRBD2 on 5 matching bases. Per the germline V gene, CDR1 is MNHEY and CDR2 is SVGAGI. The CDR3 length is 15 residues. Trimming took off 5 bases at V and 5 bases at J, with 18 bases between the two ends. The CDR3 protein is CASSPIGRRRETQYF. Here the CDR3 DNA reads TGTGCCAGCAGTCCGATCGGACGGCGGAGGGAGACCCAGTACTTC.

The CDR3 bases are TGTGCCAGCAGCCGGACAGCAATCGGTGGAAACACCATATATTTT. Protein: CASSRTAIGGNTIYF. The genes are TRBV6-1 and TRBJ1-3; weak D call: TRBD1 (6 bases). V lost 6 bases and J lost 3, with 15 bases in between. Germline V CDR1 and CDR2: MNHNS, SASEGT. This CDR3 region has 15 residues.

The chain combines TRBV7-2 with TRBJ1-5; tentatively, D is TRBD1 (6 bases). CDR1 is SGHTA and CDR2 is FQGNSA in the germline V gene. CDR3 length: 13 residues. The V end lost 5 bases, the J end lost 4 bases, and 9 bases lay between the germline ends. The CDR3 coding sequence is TGTGCCAGCAGCCAGAGGGGGAATCAGCCCCAGCATTTT. As protein: CASSQRGNQPQHF. The full variable domain, completed using reference TRBV7-2 and TRBJ1-5, is GAGVSQSPSNKVTEKGKDVELRCDPISGHTALYWYRQSLGQGLEFLIYFQGNSAPDKSGLPSDRFSAERTGGSVSTLTIQRTQQEDSAVYLCASSQRGNQPQHFGDGTRLSIL.

The chain uses TRBV29-1 and TRBJ2-7, with 7 bases lining up with TRBD2. Looked up from germline, CDR1 is SQVTM and CDR2 is ANQGSEA. The V and J ends lost 5 bases and 0 bases, in that order; junction bases with no gene match: 10. The CDR3 sequence is 15 residues long. This chain's CDR3 is CSVWKLAGTSYEQYF. CDR3 coding DNA: TGCAGCGTTTGGAAGTTAGCGGGTACCTCCTACGAGCAGTACTTC.

The chain is built from TRBV18 and TRBJ1-3, with a tentative D call TRBD1 (5 bases). Germline lookup yields CDR1 KGHSH and CDR2 LQKENI. The V end was cut by 3 bases, the J end by 2 bases, with 8 bases between. CDR3 length: 14 amino acids. The CDR3 DNA follows: TGTGCCAGCTCACCTCCGGGGGCTGGAAACACCATATATTTT. Translating gives CASSPPGAGNTIYF.

The gene calls are TRBV19 and TRBJ1-5; TRBD1 is a possible D gene (5 bases). V was pared by 3 bases and J by 2 bases, with 14 bases between. The V gene's germline CDR1 is LNHDA and CDR2 SQIVND (reference sequence). The length of the CDR3 is 16 residues. CDR3 protein: CASSIHRIQGNQPQHF. The DNA of the CDR3 is TGTGCCAGTAGTATCCACAGGATACAAGGCAATCAGCCCCAGCATTTT.

The chain links TRBV11-2 to TRBJ1-3, with D perhaps TRBD1 (5 bases). The V and J ends lost 5 bases and 3 bases respectively, with 14 bases between them. Per the germline V gene, CDR1 is SGHAT and CDR2 is FQNNGV. The CDR3 loop spans 15 amino acids. CDR3 DNA: TGTGCCAGCAGCGGGGCTTCAGGTAGTGGAAACACCATATATTTT. This encodes CASSGASGSGNTIYF.

This chain links TRBV5-1 with TRBJ1-1; 7 bases agree with TRBD1. The junction had 7 bases not matched to a gene; V was cut back by 4 bases and J by 4 bases. This CDR3 is 14 amino acids long. The germline V gene encodes CDR1 SGHRS and CDR2 YFSETQ. The CDR3 nucleotides are TGCGCCAGCAGCGGAAACAGGGGTGGCACTGAAGCTTTCTTT. Encoded protein: CASSGNRGGTEAFF.

The chain carries TRBV5-1 and TRBJ1-1; D gene uncertain. The germline CDR1 and CDR2 sequences are SGHRS and YFSETQ. This CDR3 spans 15 amino acids. V dropped 1 base and J dropped 1 base, with 11 bases sitting between them. The CDR3, as DNA: TGCGCCAGCAGCTTGTACAACACCGAGAACACTGAAGCTTTCTTT. This codes for CASSLYNTENTEAFF.

This clone appeared a single time. This chain uses TRBV6-1 with TRBJ1-2; a weak D match, TRBD1 (6 bases). CDR3 size: 13 residues. From germline, CDR1 is MNHNS and CDR2 SASEGT. The V end was cut by 8 bases, the J end by 3 bases, with 13 bases between. CDR3 loop: CASVGGPDYGYTF. In DNA form, the CDR3 reads TGTGCCAGCGTCGGGGGGCCCGACTATGGCTACACCTTC.

The rearrangement links TRBV7-9 to TRBJ2-1; 9 bases are a match to TRBD1. CDR1 is SEHNR and CDR2 is FQNEAQ in the germline V gene (reference sequence). This CDR3 region has 15 residues. Trimming removed 10 bases from V and 2 bases from J; junction bases left unmatched: 9. DNA of the CDR3: TGTGCCATCATGACAGGGGGGGCTGCCTACAATGAGCAGTTCTTC. It encodes CAIMTGGAAYNEQFF.